The 26 T cell receptor beta chains below were found in one sample sequenced in a study of cytomegalovirus exposure and HLA in healthy donors. PCR was performed using 60 Vbeta and 13 Jbeta primers. Profiled with immunoSEQ multiplex PCR; TCRdb holds only in-frame clones, not every one. The sample includes 150,000 to 200,000 clones, roughly 9.5% seen only once; the top ten take 1% to 1.5%. The sample comprised PBMCs. The origin of the receptors is a woman in her 30s in good health and CMV-seropositive.

This chain connects TRBV9 to TRBJ1-1; TRBD1 is a possible D gene (5 bases). CDR1 and CDR2 (germline): SGDLS, YYNGEE. Trimming took off 4 bases at V and 6 bases at J, with 13 bases between the two ends. The CDR3 has 13 residues. The CDR3 bases are TGTGCCAGCAGCCGGTTACTCAGGGCTGAAGCTTTCTTT. It yields the protein CASSRLLRAEAFF.

The chain uses TRBV6-5 and TRBJ1-5; 7 bases fit TRBD1. V lost 4 bases to trimming and J lost 7 bases; unmatched junction nucleotides: 7. The germline V gene has CDR1 MNHEY and CDR2 SVGAGI. The CDR3 is 14 amino acids. In DNA form, the CDR3 reads TGTGCCAGCAGTTCCCGACAGGGTGGGCAGCCCCAGCATTTT. It codes for CASSSRQGGQPQHF.

This clone was detected a few times. This rearrangement joins TRBV6-1 to TRBJ1-6; D perhaps matches TRBD1 (5 bases). This CDR3 has 12 amino acids. The germline V gene has CDR1 MNHNS and CDR2 SASEGT. The V end lost 2 bases, the J end lost 10 bases, and 6 bases lay between the germline ends. CDR3 protein: CASSERGSPLHF. The CDR3 nucleotides are TGTGCCAGCAGTGAAAGGGGATCACCCCTCCACTTT.

This clone was observed a handful of times. CDR3 sequence reads: CASSDPSGQGVRGNTGELFF. The CDR3 DNA reads as TGTGCCAGCAGTGATCCCTCGGGACAGGGGGTCCGGGGGAACACCGGGGAGCTGTTTTTT. The V call is TRBV2, the J call TRBJ2-2; TRBD1 aligns across 11 bases. The V gene end was trimmed by 3 bases and the J gene end by 1 base; junction bases not matched to a gene: 13. CDR3 length equals 20 residues. Per the germline V gene, CDR1 is SNHLY and CDR2 is FYNNEI. The variable domain in full, completed from reference TRBV2 and TRBJ2-2, reads EPEVTQTPSHQVTQMGQEVILRCVPISNHLYFYWYRQILGQKVEFLVSFYNNEISEKSEIFDDQFSVERPDGSNFTLKIRSTKLEDSAMYFCASSDPSGQGVRGNTGELFFGEGSRLTVL.

This sequence joins TRBV5-6 and TRBJ1-2; D is perhaps TRBD1 (5 bases). The length of the CDR3 is 15 residues. Trimming removed 4 bases from V and 0 bases from J, with 13 bases in between. Germline CDR1 reads SGHDT; CDR2 reads YYEEEE. The CDR3 loop reads CASSVLGETNYGYTF. DNA for the CDR3: TGTGCCAGCAGCGTGTTAGGGGAAACTAACTATGGCTACACCTTC.

The V and J genes are TRBV7-2 and TRBJ2-4, with D unclear. CDR1 is SGHTA, CDR2 FQGNSA, per germline. V was trimmed by 5 bases and J by 0 bases, leaving 20 bases between them. The CDR3 contains 18 residues. The CDR3 DNA reads TGTGCCAGCAGCCCGTCGGAGAATCCTTACCTAGCCAAAAACATTCAGTACTTC. Amino acids: CASSPSENPYLAKNIQYF.

The CDR3 DNA is TGTGCCAGCAGTCGGGGGAGAGGAAACACCATATATTTT. This codes for CASSRGRGNTIYF. The rearrangement joins TRBV5-8 to TRBJ1-3, with D possibly matching TRBD1 (5 bases). Germline V gives CDR1 SGHTS, CDR2 YDEGEE. CDR3 length: 13 residues. V was cut by 5 bases and J by 4 bases, with 10 bases left in between.

The CDR3 is CASSLAGTLTYEQYF. The CDR3 DNA reads as TGTGCCAGCAGCTTGGCCGGGACACTTACCTACGAGCAGTACTTC. The rearrangement links TRBV5-5 to TRBJ2-7; D possibly corresponds to TRBD1 (6 bases). CDR1 and CDR2 (germline): SGHKS, YYEKEE (reference sequence). There are 15 residues in the CDR3. Trimming took 0 bases from V and 2 from J, leaving 12 bases between them.

This clone was found a few times. The chain is built from TRBV11-2 and TRBJ2-5; the D is unclear. This CDR3 has 14 amino acids. Germline V gene data show CDR1 as SGHAT and CDR2 as FQNNGV. Trimming took 5 bases from V and 5 from J, leaving 15 bases between them. The CDR3 nucleotides read TGTGCCAGCAGCGCGATGGGCCAGTGGGAGACCCAGTACTTC. As protein: CASSAMGQWETQYF.

The V gene is TRBV6-6, the J gene TRBJ2-3; no definite D call. From germline, CDR1 is MNHNY and CDR2 SVGAGI (reference sequence). V was shortened by 8 bases and J by 2 bases, with 8 bases between the two germline ends. The CDR3 runs 12 residues. CDR3 in amino acids: CASAEYTDTQYF. The CDR3 DNA reads as TGTGCCAGCGCGGAATACACAGATACGCAGTATTTT.

The chain is built from TRBV5-1 and TRBJ1-2; TRBD1 is a possible D gene (6 bases). This CDR3 has 14 amino acids. In germline, CDR1 is SGHRS, CDR2 YFSETQ. Trimming removed 4 bases at V and 3 bases at J, with 13 bases between. The CDR3 loop is CASSAGQRDYGYTF. The CDR3 DNA reads as TGCGCCAGCAGCGCCGGACAGCGAGACTATGGCTACACCTTC.

J is TRBJ2-5 and V is TRBV19; tentatively, D is TRBD1 (6 bases). The CDR3 runs 14 residues. Trimming stripped 0 bases from V and 2 bases from J, with 7 bases between. Germline V CDR1 and CDR2: LNHDA, SQIVND (reference sequence). The CDR3: CASSIDRGQETQYF. For the CDR3, the DNA is TGTGCCAGTAGTATAGACAGGGGTCAAGAGACCCAGTACTTC.

This clone has only a few counts. This chain joins TRBV11-2 and TRBJ2-1; 11 nucleotides align to TRBD2. This CDR3 is built from 15 residues. The germline V gene has CDR1 SGHAT and CDR2 FQNNGV. V shed 5 bases, J shed 4 bases, and the junction held 4 bases outside the gene matches. CDR3 nucleotide sequence: TGTGCCAGCAGCCTCGGACTAGCGGGTTACAATGAGCAGTTCTTC. It is translated as CASSLGLAGYNEQFF.

The J gene is TRBJ2-1, the V gene TRBV6-5; D might be TRBD2 (5 bases). Looked up from germline, CDR1 is MNHEY and CDR2 is SVGAGI. V was shortened by 0 bases and J by 14 bases, with 8 bases between the two germline ends. The CDR3 is 11 residues long. This chain's CDR3 is CASSYSGEKFF. CDR3 nucleotides: TGTGCCAGCAGTTACTCCGGGGAGAAGTTCTTC.

The J gene is TRBJ1-2, the V gene TRBV6-5, with 9 bases aligning to TRBD1. CDR3 length: 14 residues. With 5 bases clipped from V and 6 bases from J, the junction kept 7 bases outside the gene matches. Germline V CDR1 and CDR2: MNHEY, SVGAGI. The CDR3 nucleotides are TGTGCCAGCAGTCGCCGGGACAGGGCCCATGGCTACACCTTC. This sequence encodes CASSRRDRAHGYTF.

The table lists this clone with a few counts. V and J are TRBV5-1 and TRBJ1-1, with D unclear. V was trimmed by 0 bases and J by 6 bases, leaving 9 bases between them. Germline CDR1 is SGHRS and CDR2 is YFSETQ. The CDR3 spans 13 residues. In nucleotides, the CDR3 is TGCGCCAGCAGCTTGGTAGCTTATTCTGAAGCTTTCTTT. It translates to CASSLVAYSEAFF.

This clone came up a few times. J is TRBJ2-7 and V is TRBV11-3, with a weak D call TRBD2 (7 bases). V shed 1 base and J shed 3 bases, with 10 bases lying between them. CDR3 length: 14 residues. Germline V lookup: CDR1 SGHNT, CDR2 YENEEA. The CDR3 loop is CASSLGGGRYEQYF. CDR3 nucleotides: TGTGCCAGCAGCTTAGGCGGGGGCCGCTACGAGCAGTACTTC.

The chain carries TRBV5-1 and TRBJ2-2, with a tentative D call TRBD1 (5 bases). This CDR3 is built from 13 residues. Germline V lookup: CDR1 SGHRS, CDR2 YFSETQ. Deletions cut 0 bases from V and 6 bases from J, with 6 bases between. CDR3 sequence reads: CASSLVGPGELFF. The CDR3 nucleotides are TGCGCCAGCAGCTTGGTGGGGCCCGGGGAGCTGTTTTTT.

This clone turned up a few times. The V gene is TRBV4-2, the J gene TRBJ1-4, with 10 positions matching TRBD1. The CDR3 is made up of 19 amino acids. Per the germline V gene, CDR1 is LGHNA and CDR2 is YNFKEQ. V was pared by 7 bases and J by 1 base, with 15 bases of the junction left unmatched. The CDR3 region is CASNPGGQGVGETNEKLFF. The CDR3 bases are TGTGCCAGCAACCCGGGAGGACAGGGGGTGGGAGAAACTAATGAAAAACTGTTTTTT.

This clone was seen a few times. The rearrangement joins TRBV27 to TRBJ2-1, with D perhaps matching TRBD2 (6 bases). The ends were cut back, 3 bases at V and 7 bases at J, with 10 bases in the middle. The CDR3 has 13 amino acids. In germline, CDR1 is MNHEY, CDR2 SMNVEV (reference sequence). CDR3 protein: CASSLVGRNEQFF. CDR3 coding DNA: TGTGCCAGCAGTTTGGTCGGGAGAAATGAGCAGTTCTTC.

In its sample, this clone was seen a few times. This chain joins TRBV14 and TRBJ2-6, with TRBD1 as a possible D gene (5 bases). This CDR3 region has 15 residues. CDR1 SGHDN and CDR2 FVKESK come from the germline V gene. Trimming cost V 8 bases and J 0 bases, with 11 bases left between them. The CDR3 reads CASGATTSGANVLTF. CDR3 DNA sequence: TGTGCCAGCGGGGCTACCACCTCTGGGGCCAACGTCCTGACTTTC. Looking up the rest from reference TRBV14 and TRBJ2-6 gives the full variable domain: EAGVTQFPSHSVIEKGQTVTLRCDPISGHDNLYWYRRVMGKEIKFLLHFVKESKQDESGMPNNRFLAERTGGTYSTLKVQPAELEDSGVYFCASGATTSGANVLTFGAGSRLTVL.

This clone was observed a few times. The V and J genes are TRBV5-6 and TRBJ2-7, with D hard to call. The CDR3 extends over 12 amino acids. The V and J ends lost 4 bases and 3 bases respectively, with 8 bases between them. The V gene's germline CDR1 is SGHDT and CDR2 YYEEEE. The CDR3 sequence is CASSQVGYEQYF. CDR3 sequence (DNA): TGTGCCAGCAGCCAGGTAGGCTACGAGCAGTACTTC.

The chain is built from TRBV23-1 and TRBJ2-7, with D perhaps matching TRBD2 (5 bases). TRBV23-1 is reported as an ORF; its role is uncertain. The CDR3 sequence is 13 residues long. As DNA, the CDR3 is TGCGCTTCGAGGGCCTATACCCCCAACGAGCAGTACTTC. It is translated as CASRAYTPNEQYF.

This clone was seen more than once but under ten times. The genes are TRBV6-4 and TRBJ1-1; no firm D call. V shed 0 bases and J shed 6 bases, with 5 bases lying between them. The germline V gene encodes CDR1 MRHNA and CDR2 SNTAGT. The CDR3 extends over 12 amino acids. This chain's CDR3 is CASSDSLPEAFF. The CDR3 region has the DNA TGTGCCAGCAGTGACTCTCTACCTGAAGCTTTCTTT.

The genes are TRBV9 and TRBJ2-5, with 9 bases identical to TRBD1. CDR1 SGDLS and CDR2 YYNGEE come from the germline V gene. V dropped 4 bases and J dropped 4; count of bases not matched to a gene: 11. This CDR3 is 16 amino acids long. DNA of the CDR3: TGTGCCAGCAGCAACCGCCGCCAGGACAGGGGAGAGACCCAGTACTTC. Amino acids: CASSNRRQDRGETQYF.

The V gene is TRBV6-6, the J gene TRBJ2-3; tentative D call: TRBD2 (6 bases). The CDR3 contains 14 residues. In germline, CDR1 is MNHNY, CDR2 SVGAGI (reference sequence). V was cut by 0 bases and J by 11 bases, with 15 bases left in between. CDR3: CASSYSSMGGGQYF. CDR3 DNA: TGTGCCAGCAGTTACTCGAGCATGGGAGGTGGGCAGTATTTT.